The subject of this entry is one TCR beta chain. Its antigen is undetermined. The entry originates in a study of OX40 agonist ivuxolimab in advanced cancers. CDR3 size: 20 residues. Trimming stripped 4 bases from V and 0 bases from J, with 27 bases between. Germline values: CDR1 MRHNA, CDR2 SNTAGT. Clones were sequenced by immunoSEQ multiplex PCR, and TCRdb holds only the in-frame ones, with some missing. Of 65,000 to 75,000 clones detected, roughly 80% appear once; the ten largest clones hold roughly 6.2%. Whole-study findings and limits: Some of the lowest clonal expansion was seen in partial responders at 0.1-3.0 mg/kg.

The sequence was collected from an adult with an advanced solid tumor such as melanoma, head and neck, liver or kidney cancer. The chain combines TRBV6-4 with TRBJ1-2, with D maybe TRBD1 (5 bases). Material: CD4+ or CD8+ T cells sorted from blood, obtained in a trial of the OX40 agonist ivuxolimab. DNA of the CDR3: TGTGCCAGCAGTGCTCAGGGAGGCATATTAACTCCTGCATCTAACTATGGCTACACCTTC. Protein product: CASSAQGGILTPASNYGYTF.